This T cell receptor beta chain derives from a study of vaccination effects on CD4 cells after COVID-19. Repertoires were generated with immunoSEQ multiplex PCR, while TCRdb's copy carries only in-frame clones and drops some. The sample has 20,000 to 25,000 clones; roughly 76% are singletons. Whole-study results and caveats: Late post-vaccination, clones induced by infection and those induced by vaccine underwent marked clonal contraction.

The V end lost 5 bases, the J end lost 1 base, and 8 bases lay between the germline ends. The CDR3 has 13 residues. CDR1 SGHTA and CDR2 FQGTGA come from the germline V gene. Antigen-specific CD4+ T cells were expanded (with viral peptide pools) by the ViraFEST assay ahead of sequencing. The culture ran for under eleven days, and then CD4+ T cells were isolated. The participants, recipients of two vaccine doses, got either BNT162b2 or mRNA-1273. A note on this clone: What it recognizes is unknown.

J is TRBJ1-1 and V is TRBV7-3; D might be TRBD1 (5 bases). This receptor was obtained from a human donor who received a COVID-19 vaccine. Some clones in this sample may be carry-over from other donors' samples. The source material was CD4+ T cells from PBMCs cultured with SARS-CoV-2 spike peptides, sampled after COVID-19 vaccination. CDR3: CASSRDGNTEAFF. As DNA, the CDR3 is TGTGCCAGCAGCCGGGACGGGAACACTGAAGCTTTCTTT.